Shown below are 3 T cell receptor beta chains from a single sample sequenced in a study of CD8 T cells in ankylosing spondylitis. General study findings and limits: Blood from ankylosing spondylitis patients appeared to carry a characteristic roughly 8-variant TCR beta motif.

TCRdb itself ran the 5' RACE reads through MiXCR, one entry per CDR3 protein. The sample includes about 700,000 distinct CDR3 sequences, under 20% of them seen just once. No antigen is known for these receptors. Input material: blood, either unsorted or a sorted T cell fraction (not recorded which). Receptors were obtained from a male donor with ankylosing spondylitis.

J is TRBJ1-6 and V is TRBV7-2; D is undetermined. Trimming took off 0 bases at V and 9 bases at J, with 12 bases between the two ends. Germline lookup yields CDR1 SGHTA and CDR2 FQGNSA. This CDR3 contains 15 residues. The CDR3 DNA reads TGTGCCAGCAGCTTAGCCAGGATGAATACTTCACCCCTCCACTTT. It is translated as CASSLARMNTSPLHF.

The chain combines TRBV20-1 with TRBJ1-1; weak D call: TRBD1 (5 bases). CDR1 is DFQATT and CDR2 is SNEGSKA in the germline V gene (reference sequence). The V and J ends lost 4 bases and 5 bases respectively, with 14 bases between them. This CDR3 has 13 residues. The CDR3 nucleotides are TGCAGTGCTAAAGATGGGGGAGAGACTGAAGCTTTCTTT. Protein: CSAKDGGETEAFF.

The chain couples TRBV7-9 to TRBJ2-5; D not resolved. V lost 1 base and J lost 3, with 9 bases in between. Germline values: CDR1 SEHNR, CDR2 FQNEAQ (reference sequence). The CDR3 runs 14 residues. CDR3 sequence reads: CASSLEYLEETQYF. DNA for the CDR3: TGTGCCAGCAGCTTAGAATACCTAGAAGAGACCCAGTACTTC.